The entry that follows covers one TCR beta chain sequence. The antigen remains undetermined. This sample is drawn from a study of T cell repertoires in ileal Crohn's disease. Study in general: Operated complications were stricturing disease (approximately 61%) and penetrating disease (approximately 39%). Postoperative therapy was given to about half: 10 to 12 thiopurines, around 18 anti-TNF agents.

Germline V gene data show CDR1 as LNHDA and CDR2 as SQIVND (reference sequence). CDR3 length: 16 amino acids. V shed 6 bases, J shed 2 bases, and the junction held 9 bases outside the gene matches. Overall study findings and caveats: Endoscopy was done a median around 6.4 months after surgery. Active smokers at surgery had more clonal expansions than non-smokers.

The repertoire was sequenced with immunoSEQ multiplex PCR; TCRdb's copy has only in-frame clones and lacks some. The sample holds about 12,000 clones; 78% are singletons and the top ten take 4.5%. Noted time point: neoterminal ileum biopsy at postoperative endoscopy, about 6 months after surgery. Sequencing input: ileal tissue. V and J are TRBV19 and TRBJ2-7, with 11 bases fitting TRBD2. The TCR originated in an adult with Crohn's disease. The DNA of the CDR3 is TGTGCCAGTAGCCCGATTTTAGCGGGGGGGCCCTACGAGCAGTACTTC. Its translation: CASSPILAGGPYEQYF.